These 20 T cell receptor beta chains share one sample of origin, sequenced in a study of regulatory and conventional T cells in RAG deficiency. The data were produced by immunoSEQ multiplex PCR, yet TCRdb's version contains in-frame clones alone and is incomplete. This table holds fewer than 35,000 clones, 70% to 90% found once. These sequences were also reported in another study, on regulatory T cells. Turning to that study: Amplification used 52 TRBV primers and 13 TRBJ primers.

Sequences were obtained from CD8+ T cells sorted from blood. Source of these receptors: a human donor in good health.

This clone was recorded once. This chain joins TRBV6-5 and TRBJ1-1; no clear D. CDR3 length equals 15 residues. The germline V and J ends were trimmed by 0 bases and 10 bases, with 18 bases remaining between them. Germline values: CDR1 MNHEY, CDR2 SVGAGI. CDR3 DNA sequence: TGTGCCAGCAGTTACTCTGGGGAACTGAACGCTGGAGCTTTCTTT. As protein: CASSYSGELNAGAFF.

The chain links TRBV28 to TRBJ2-7; TRBD1 aligns across 11 bases. The germline CDR1 and CDR2 sequences are MDHEN and SYDVKM. V was clipped by 2 bases and J by 0 bases; unmatched bases: 15. The CDR3 is made up of 20 amino acids. For the CDR3, the DNA is TGTGCCAGCAGTTTAGAGGGACAGGGGGTACAAGGGGAAAGCTCCTACGAGCAGTACTTC. This gives the protein CASSLEGQGVQGESSYEQYF.

This clone was seen only once. The chain is built from TRBV5-8 and TRBJ1-2; D gene uncertain. The CDR3 runs 13 residues. Per the germline V gene, CDR1 is SGHTS and CDR2 is YDEGEE. With 2 bases removed from V and 7 bases from J, the gap between germline ends came to 12 bases. As DNA, the CDR3 is TGTGCCAGCAGCTTTATGGGGTTGGCTGGCTACACCTTC. It is translated as CASSFMGLAGYTF. Full variable domain (missing parts from reference TRBV5-8 and TRBJ1-2): EAGVTQSPTHLIKTRGQQATLRCSPISGHTSVYWYQQALGLGLQFLLWYDEGEERNRGNFPPRFSGRQFPNYSSELNVNALELEDSALYLCASSFMGLAGYTFGSGTRLTVV.

The genes are TRBV29-1 and TRBJ2-1; the match to TRBD2 covers 7 bases. V shed 3 bases and J 8 bases; nucleotides not matched to a gene: 7. Germline V lookup: CDR1 SQVTM, CDR2 ANQGSEA. CDR3 length: 13 residues. The CDR3 bases are TGCAGCGTTGAGTTGGGAGGGGCCTATGAGCAGTTCTTC. As protein: CSVELGGAYEQFF.

The table lists this clone with a few counts. The genes are TRBV27 and TRBJ2-2; no reliable D call. This CDR3 spans 14 amino acids. Germline values: CDR1 MNHEY, CDR2 SMNVEV (reference sequence). Trimming shortened V by 6 bases and J by 0 bases, and 8 bases separated the two germline ends. In DNA, the CDR3 is TGTGCCAGCAGGCCACTTGCGAACACCGGGGAGCTGTTTTTT. Its protein product is CASRPLANTGELFF.

This clone was seen once. The chain couples TRBV6-9 to TRBJ1-6; no clear D gene. The CDR3 is 13 amino acids. Germline CDR1 is MNHGY and CDR2 is SVAAGI. Trimming removed 7 bases at V and 3 bases at J, with 7 bases between. The CDR3 bases are TGTGCCAGCAACCAGATCTATAATTCACCCCTCCACTTT. Translation: CASNQIYNSPLHF.

This CDR3 is CASSLVTGGQETQYF. The CDR3 DNA reads as TGCGCCAGCAGCTTGGTTACAGGGGGCCAAGAGACCCAGTACTTC. The V gene is TRBV5-1, the J gene TRBJ2-5; 8 nucleotides agree with TRBD1. This CDR3 is built from 15 residues. Trimming took 0 bases from V and 1 from J; bases not matched to a gene: 2. Germline V CDR1 and CDR2: SGHRS, YFSETQ.

This rearrangement joins TRBV6-5 to TRBJ2-3; 10 bases are shared with TRBD2. CDR1 and CDR2 from the germline V gene are MNHEY and SVGAGI. V lost 5 bases, J lost 2 bases, and 1 base stayed unmatched. The CDR3 is 14 residues long. The CDR3 nucleotides read TGTGCCAGCAGTAGCGGGGGGGCCACAGATACGCAGTATTTT. This sequence encodes CASSSGGATDTQYF.

V is TRBV7-2 and J is TRBJ2-7; the match to TRBD1 covers 8 bases. The V gene end was trimmed by 1 base and the J gene end by 1 base; junction bases not matched to a gene: 3. Germline assignment: CDR1 SGHTA and CDR2 FQGNSA. The CDR3 totals 15 residues. CDR3 sequence (DNA): TGTGCCAGCAGCTTAGGGACAGGGTATTCCTACGAGCAGTACTTC. Protein product: CASSLGTGYSYEQYF.

The chain links TRBV6-1 to TRBJ2-1, with D unclear. CDR1 is MNHNS and CDR2 is SASEGT in the germline V gene. The CDR3 consists of 13 residues. V was trimmed by 1 base and J by 5 bases, leaving 6 bases between them. CDR3 sequence (DNA): TGTGCCAGCAGTGAAGGACCAAACAATGAGCAGTTCTTC. Amino acids: CASSEGPNNEQFF.

The V call is TRBV29-1, the J call TRBJ2-7; 7 bases are shared with TRBD2. Germline V CDR1 and CDR2: SQVTM, ANQGSEA. The V gene end was trimmed by 3 bases and the J gene end by 5 bases; junction bases not matched to a gene: 7. The CDR3 is 13 residues long. CDR3 DNA sequence: TGCAGCGTTGAGGGAGGGTCGGGAAACGAGCAGTACTTC. Amino acids: CSVEGGSGNEQYF.

The gene calls are TRBV27 and TRBJ2-1, with 8 bases matching TRBD2. V gave up 5 bases and J gave up 9 bases; unmatched junction bases: 9. This CDR3 region has 14 residues. Germline CDR1 and CDR2: MNHEY and SMNVEV (reference sequence). CDR3 sequence reads: CASSPGLVVGEQFF. The CDR3 nucleotides are TGTGCCAGCAGTCCGGGACTAGTGGTGGGTGAGCAGTTCTTC.

This chain uses TRBV27 with TRBJ2-5; possibly TRBD1 for D (5 bases). Trimming cost V 2 bases and J 1 base, with 8 bases left between them. The germline CDR1 and CDR2 sequences are MNHEY and SMNVEV (reference sequence). This CDR3 region has 14 residues. This CDR3 reads CASSLDSFQETQYF. The CDR3 nucleotides are TGTGCCAGCAGTTTAGACAGTTTCCAAGAGACCCAGTACTTC.

CDR3 region: CASSVRTGEDTQYF. CDR3 DNA: TGTGCCAGCAGCGTCCGGACAGGAGAAGATACGCAGTATTTT. The chain has TRBV7-8 and TRBJ2-3, with 7 bases lining up with TRBD1. The CDR3 is 14 residues long. V lost 5 bases, J lost 5 bases, and 7 bases stayed unmatched. The germline V gene encodes CDR1 SGHVS and CDR2 FQNEAQ.

J is TRBJ1-4 and V is TRBV27, with no clear D. Germline lookup yields CDR1 MNHEY and CDR2 SMNVEV (reference sequence). With 5 bases removed from V and 8 bases from J, the gap between germline ends came to 30 bases. This CDR3 region has 19 residues. Here the CDR3 reads CASSTHPPREVGLGEKLFF. The CDR3 DNA reads as TGTGCCAGCAGTACCCACCCTCCTAGGGAGGTGGGCCTGGGAGAAAAACTGTTTTTT.

The rearrangement joins TRBV19 to TRBJ2-1; D may be TRBD2 (6 bases). Germline CDR1 reads LNHDA; CDR2 reads SQIVND (reference sequence). V was cut by 8 bases and J by 4 bases, with 12 bases left in between. The CDR3 is 13 residues long. The CDR3 spells CASGGKIYNEQFF. CDR3 nucleotide sequence: TGTGCCAGTGGGGGGAAGATTTACAATGAGCAGTTCTTC.

This chain links TRBV14 with TRBJ2-1, with D perhaps matching TRBD2 (6 bases). Germline V gene data show CDR1 as SGHDN and CDR2 as FVKESK. The CDR3 extends over 14 amino acids. The V gene lost 2 bases and the J gene lost 7 bases, with 12 bases spanning the gap. The CDR3 is CASSQRELVNEQFF. The CDR3 nucleotides read TGTGCCAGCAGCCAACGGGAGTTGGTAAATGAGCAGTTCTTC.

V usage is TRBV7-8 and J usage is TRBJ1-5; tentatively, D is TRBD1 (5 bases). Germline CDR1 reads SGHVS; CDR2 reads FQNEAQ. The V end was cut by 4 bases, the J end by 0 bases, with 10 bases between. The CDR3 covers 15 residues. The CDR3 reads CASSSTVNSNQPQHF. CDR3 coding DNA: TGTGCCAGCAGCTCGACAGTTAATAGCAATCAGCCCCAGCATTTT.

J is TRBJ2-7 and V is TRBV30; either TRBD1 or TRBD2 may fit D (5 bases each). V was trimmed by 8 bases and J by 2 bases, leaving 10 bases between them. CDR1 is GTSNPN, CDR2 SVGIG, per germline (reference sequence). The CDR3 spans 11 residues. CDR3 DNA: TGTGCCCGGGGCAACACCTACGAGCAGTACTTC. Its protein is CARGNTYEQYF.

In DNA form, the CDR3 reads TGCAGCGTTGAAATGTCCAGGGGGCTAAGGGAGACCCAGTACTTC. It codes for CSVEMSRGLRETQYF. The genes are TRBV29-1 and TRBJ2-5, with TRBD1 matching over 8 bases. CDR1 and CDR2 from the germline V gene are SQVTM and ANQGSEA. The CDR3 length is 15 residues. The ends lost 2 bases at V and 5 bases at J; junction bases unmatched: 10.